The following is a T cell receptor (beta chain) sequence with its context. Its antigen remains unidentified. TCRdb's table, derived via immunoSEQ multiplex PCR, lists solely in-frame clones and lacks some. The table includes approximately 120,000 clones, approximately 89% detected once. Germline V gene sequence: CDR1 SEHNR, CDR2 FQNEAQ (reference sequence). Trimming at V came to 4 bases and at J to 4 bases, leaving 12 bases not matched to a gene. This CDR3 is 17 amino acids long. This entry belongs to a study of T cell responses to AZD1222 COVID-19 vaccine. Overall study findings and caveats: At study baseline, merely roughly 6 AZD1222 recipients were seropositive. White British donors predominated, females outnumbered males, and clonal diversity was possibly underestimated. None of the repertoires were sampled until the peak T cell response had passed.

This sample comprised peripheral blood, obtained 28 days after the second AZD1222 dose. The V gene is TRBV7-9, the J gene TRBJ2-2, with TRBD1 matching over 7 bases. The source of this sequence is an adult who received the AZD1222 COVID-19 vaccine. CDR3 sequence: CASSSALGTETTGELFF. The DNA of the CDR3 is TGTGCCAGCAGCTCAGCACTGGGGACAGAAACCACCGGGGAGCTGTTTTTT.